These T cell receptor beta chains were read from a single sample in a study of T cell repertoires in aging, cancer and after chemotherapy. TCRdb reprocessed the multiplex PCR reads with MiXCR, giving one entry per CDR3 protein. The sample contains about 2,900 distinct CDR3 sequences, 20% to 30% of which appear only once. Material: blood. The origin of the receptors is a human donor with a solid tumor. CDR3s include the opening cysteine and the closing phenylalanine or tryptophan. The D gene is left open where the match is weak. Some rows mark clone size as missing; the rest say once, few, many or name a class of expanded clone.

v_gene	d_gene	abundance	j_gene	CDR3nt	CDR3aa
TRBV4-3	TRBD2	NA	TRBJ2-3	TGCGCCAGCAGCCGCGGAACTAGCGGGAGAGACCCCAGCACAGATACGCAGTATTTT	CASSRGTSGRDPSTDTQYF
TRBV28	TRBD1	NA	TRBJ1-4	TGTGCCAGCGCAACCAGACAGGGGGCCCACAGTTGGGAAAAACTGTTTTTT	CASATRQGAHSWEKLFF
TRBV10-1	NA	NA	TRBJ2-5	TGCGCCAGCAGTGAAGACCTGGGCGCGACCCAGTACTTC	CASSEDLGATQYF
TRBV19	TRBD1	NA	TRBJ2-5	TGTGCCAGTAGTACGCGGACAGGGGGCCGGGAGACCCAGTACTTC	CASSTRTGGRETQYF
TRBV18	NA	NA	TRBJ2-4	TGTGCCAGCTCACCACGGACGGGGGAGGACTTTCAGTACTTC	CASSPRTGEDFQYF
TRBV5-1	NA	NA	TRBJ2-5	TGCGCCAGCAGCTTGGAACAGGGACCAGGGACCCAGTACTTC	CASSLEQGPGTQYF
TRBV7-2	NA	large	TRBJ2-1	TGTGCCAGCAGTCGCTCCCGCTCCTACAATGAGCAGTTCTTC	CASSRSRSYNEQFF
TRBV20-1	NA	NA	TRBJ1-2	TGCAGTGCTAGAGATTTTTCCTTGGGGGAAGCGGGTGGCTACACCTTC	CSARDFSLGEAGGYTF
TRBV28	NA	NA	TRBJ1-3	TGTGCCAGCAGTTTAGGGGCAGGGGTAGTAGTTGGAAACACCATATATTTT	CASSLGAGVVVGNTIYF
TRBV12-3/TRBV12-4	NA	NA	TRBJ2-7	TGTGCCAGCAGCCCTAGCTCTACCCCCTACGAGCAGTACTTC	CASSPSSTPYEQYF
TRBV11-3	TRBD2	NA	TRBJ2-3	TGTGCCAGCAGCTCATACGGACTAGCGGGGACAGATACGCAGTATTTT	CASSSYGLAGTDTQYF